These 8 T cell receptor beta chains originate from one sample sequenced in a study of identical twins. TCRdb ran MiXCR on the 5' RACE reads and lists one entry per CDR3 protein. This sample has approximately 410,000 distinct CDR3 sequences, with around 20% found just once. The sample consisted of naive T cells sorted from blood. Source of these receptors: a man aged 50 to 60 in good health.

The CDR3, as DNA: TGCGCCAGCAGCCAAGATCGCGGGAGGGCCCCAGATACGCAGTATTTT. Protein product: CASSQDRGRAPDTQYF. The chain carries TRBV4-3 and TRBJ2-3, with 9 bases lining up with TRBD2. Losses at the gene ends were 0 bases for V and 4 bases for J; bases not matched to a gene: 5. Germline values: CDR1 LGHNA, CDR2 YSLEER. The CDR3 sequence is 16 residues long.

This clonotype has more than one count but fewer than ten. J is TRBJ2-7 and V is TRBV7-9; TRBD1 aligns across 9 bases. Germline V lookup: CDR1 SEHNR, CDR2 FQNEAQ (reference sequence). V shed 0 bases and J 3 bases; nucleotides not matched to a gene: 0. The CDR3 has 14 amino acids. The CDR3 DNA reads as TGTGCCAGCAGCTTAGCGGACAGGGGCTACGAGCAGTACTTC. It yields the protein CASSLADRGYEQYF.

The sample holds a few counts of this clonotype. The chain carries TRBV4-2 and TRBJ2-3, with 10 bases lining up with TRBD2. The CDR3 runs to 15 residues. Germline V gene sequence: CDR1 LGHNA, CDR2 YNFKEQ. J was trimmed by 5 bases and V by 5 bases; bases with no gene match: 7. CDR3 protein: CASSGLSGRKDTQYF. The CDR3 bases are TGTGCCAGCAGCGGGCTTAGCGGGAGGAAAGATACGCAGTATTTT.

This clonotype has a single count. The chain recombines TRBV7-6 with TRBJ2-3; D is perhaps TRBD1 or TRBD2 (5 bases each). Trimming took off 5 bases at V and 0 bases at J, with 9 bases between the two ends. The germline gives CDR1 SGHVS, CDR2 FNYEAQ. The CDR3 runs to 14 residues. As DNA, the CDR3 is TGTGCCAGCAGCGACTGGGGGAGCACAGATACGCAGTATTTT. Protein sequence: CASSDWGSTDTQYF.

This clonotype was seen repeatedly, ten times or more. The V and J genes are TRBV4-2 and TRBJ2-3; D not resolved. V was pared by 2 bases and J by 6 bases, with 18 bases between. The CDR3 consists of 16 residues. In germline, CDR1 is LGHNA, CDR2 YNFKEQ. The CDR3 region has the DNA TGTGCCAGCAGCCAAATTGGGCTACCCTCTGGGGATACGCAGTATTTT. Translated, it gives CASSQIGLPSGDTQYF.

This clonotype was seen ten or more times. The chain joins TRBV4-1 to TRBJ1-1; TRBD1 matches at 7 bases. The CDR3 runs to 18 residues. The V and J ends lost 5 bases and 6 bases, in that order; junction bases with no gene match: 21. Germline CDR1 and CDR2: MGHRA and YSYEKL. CDR3 in DNA: TGCGCCAGCAGCTCTCTTAGACAGGGAAGGTGGTGGGCGGCTGAAGCTTTCTTT. Translation gives CASSSLRQGRWWAAEAFF.

Ten or more counts support this clonotype. The chain recombines TRBV14 with TRBJ2-3; D uncertain. This CDR3 region has 13 residues. Trimming took off 0 bases at V and 5 bases at J, with 6 bases between the two ends. Looked up from germline, CDR1 is SGHDN and CDR2 is FVKESK. The CDR3 here is CASSQDYLDTQYF. The CDR3 DNA is TGTGCCAGCAGCCAAGATTACCTAGATACGCAGTATTTT.

The V gene is TRBV7-2, the J gene TRBJ2-3; unclear D gene. Germline CDR1 reads SGHTA; CDR2 reads FQGNSA. V gave up 3 bases and J gave up 6 bases, with 10 bases separating them. CDR3 length: 13 amino acids. This CDR3 is CASSFFGDDTQYF. CDR3 nucleotide sequence: TGTGCCAGCAGCTTCTTCGGCGACGATACGCAGTATTTT.